A selection of T cell receptor beta chains follows, all from one sample in a study of blood T cells in healthy people across ages. MiXCR, applied by TCRdb to the 5' RACE reads, yields one record per CDR3 protein. The sample lists some 670,000 distinct CDR3 sequences, approximately 52% seen once, with about 13% in the top ten. The material sequenced was blood. The source is a woman aged 80 or over in good health. The CDR3 runs from the conserved cysteine through the conserved F or W. The D gene is left open where the match is weak. Not all rows give a size; the values are once, few, many and, for expanded clones, a class.

TRBJ2-7 | - | - | TRBV10-3 | CAISESKWPSEQYF | TGTGCCATCAGTGAGTCGAAGTGGCCCTCCGAGCAGTACTTC
TRBJ1-1 | - | - | TRBV29-1 | CSVQTGANTEAFF | TGCAGCGTACAGACAGGTGCGAACACTGAAGCTTTCTTT
TRBJ2-7 | - | TRBD1 | TRBV7-2 | CASSSSGGEAYEQYF | TGTGCCAGCAGCTCATCAGGGGGCGAAGCCTACGAGCAGTACTTC
TRBJ2-4 | - | - | TRBV4-1 | CASSQVGDIQYF | TGCGCCAGCAGCCAAGTCGGTGATATTCAGTACTTC
TRBJ2-5 | many | - | TRBV29-1 | CSVSRDLQETQYF | TGCAGCGTTTCCCGGGACCTTCAAGAGACCCAGTACTTC
TRBJ2-7 | many | - | TRBV2 | CASRIRDGPYEQYF | TGTGCCAGCAGGATCCGGGACGGTCCCTACGAGCAGTACTTC
TRBJ2-7 | - | - | TRBV29-1 | CSVVKDSYEQYF | TGCAGCGTTGTCAAGGACTCCTACGAGCAGTACTTC
TRBJ2-7 | - | TRBD2 | TRBV4-2 | CASSQDGGAYEQYF | TGTGCCAGCAGCCAAGATGGGGGGGCCTACGAGCAGTACTTC
TRBJ2-7 | - | - | TRBV25-1 | CASSEWGTAQPGLQYF | TGTGCCAGCAGTGAATGGGGGACAGCTCAACCGGGACTCCAGTACTTC
TRBJ1-1 | - | - | TRBV7-3 | CASRSLPGGTEAFF | TGTGCCAGCAGATCCCTCCCGGGGGGCACTGAAGCTTTCTTT
TRBJ1-5 | once | - | TRBV28 | CASSSLQPASDQPQHF | TGTGCCAGCAGTTCGCTCCAGCCGGCTAGCGATCAGCCCCAGCATTTT
TRBJ2-7 | many | - | TRBV6-4 | CASSSWAGMSSYEQYF | TGTGCCAGCAGCTCGTGGGCGGGGATGAGCTCCTACGAGCAGTACTTC
TRBJ1-2 | - | - | TRBV27 | CASSSLTGFNYGYTF | TGTGCCAGCAGTTCCCTGACGGGATTTAACTATGGCTACACCTTC
TRBJ2-7 | - | - | TRBV5-1 | CASKRNTGSYEQYF | TGCGCCAGCAAGCGCAACACCGGGTCCTACGAGCAGTACTTC
TRBJ2-3 | many | - | TRBV7-3 | CASSPTRRDHTQYF | TGTGCCAGCAGCCCCACCCGACGCGACCATACGCAGTATTTT